Each of the 19 T cell receptor beta chains below was sequenced from the same sample in a study of OX40 agonist ivuxolimab in advanced cancers. Libraries were prepared by immunoSEQ multiplex PCR; TCRdb keeps only in-frame clonotypes and omits some of them. The repertoire consists of roughly 120,000 clones, with 75% to 90% occurring once and the leading ten covering about 0.55%. The sample consisted of CD4+ or CD8+ T cells sorted from blood, taken in a trial of the OX40 agonist ivuxolimab. Source of these receptors: an adult with an advanced solid tumor such as melanoma, head and neck, liver or kidney cancer.

This clone was seen once. The chain couples TRBV6-1 to TRBJ2-2, with 7 positions matching TRBD1. Germline V CDR1 and CDR2: MNHNS, SASEGT. The CDR3 is 15 residues long. The J segment lost 0 bases and the V segment lost 5 bases, leaving 3 bases of the junction unmatched. The DNA of the CDR3 is TGTGCCAGCAGTTTCGGGACAGCGAACACCGGGGAGCTGTTTTTT. Amino acid sequence: CASSFGTANTGELFF.

The V and J genes are TRBV5-1 and TRBJ2-5; either TRBD1 or TRBD2 may supply D (7 bases each). The CDR3 has 15 amino acids. The V end lost 6 bases, the J end lost 4 bases, and 19 bases lay between the germline ends. From germline, CDR1 is SGHRS and CDR2 YFSETQ. Here the CDR3 reads CASKPGGAVLETQYF. DNA of the CDR3: TGCGCCAGCAAACCAGGGGGGGCAGTGCTAGAGACCCAGTACTTC.

This clone was observed a single time. The chain recombines TRBV5-1 with TRBJ2-7; D remains ambiguous. CDR3 size: 14 residues. CDR1 is SGHRS and CDR2 is YFSETQ in the germline V gene. Trimming pared 0 bases from V and 1 base from J, leaving 8 bases between. The CDR3 reads CASSLDGTSYEQYF. CDR3 nucleotide sequence: TGCGCCAGCAGCTTGGATGGCACGTCCTACGAGCAGTACTTC.

This chain links TRBV7-9 with TRBJ2-3; no definite D call. Germline V gene data show CDR1 as SEHNR and CDR2 as FQNEAQ (reference sequence). Trimming stripped 0 bases from V and 0 bases from J, with 13 bases between. The CDR3 extends over 17 amino acids. CDR3 coding DNA: TGTGCCAGCAGCTTAGCCACAGCAGTACTCAGCACAGATACGCAGTATTTT. The encoded protein is CASSLATAVLSTDTQYF. The complete variable domain, with remaining parts taken from reference TRBV7-9 and TRBJ2-3, reads DTGVSQNPRHKITKRGQNVTFRCDPISEHNRLYWYRQTLGQGPEFLTYFQNEAQLEKSRLLSDRFSAERPKGSFSTLEIQRTEQGDSAMYLCASSLATAVLSTDTQYFGPGTRLTVL.

The chain couples TRBV27 to TRBJ2-5; 10 bases line up with TRBD2. This CDR3 has 15 residues. The germline V gene encodes CDR1 MNHEY and CDR2 SMNVEV (reference sequence). With 6 bases clipped from V and 7 bases from J, the junction kept 11 bases outside the gene matches. The CDR3 loop is CASSLAAGGRGTQYF. CDR3 DNA sequence: TGTGCCAGCAGCTTGGCAGCGGGGGGGCGTGGGACCCAGTACTTC.

This chain uses TRBV6-6 with TRBJ1-1; 9 bases map to TRBD1. CDR1 is MNHNY, CDR2 SVGAGI, per germline (reference sequence). This CDR3 comprises 14 residues. The junction had 4 bases not matched to a gene; V was cut back by 5 bases and J by 3 bases. The CDR3 is CASSPRTGDTEAFF. DNA of the CDR3: TGTGCCAGCAGTCCTCGGACAGGGGACACTGAAGCTTTCTTT.

The J gene is TRBJ2-3, the V gene TRBV10-1; 11 bases are shared with TRBD2. Germline V gene sequence: CDR1 WNHNN, CDR2 SYGVQD (reference sequence). The junction had 2 bases not matched to a gene; V was cut back by 7 bases and J by 5 bases. This CDR3 contains 13 residues. The CDR3 protein is CASTGLAGDTQYF. In DNA form, the CDR3 reads TGCGCCAGCACCGGACTAGCGGGAGATACGCAGTATTTT.

V is TRBV5-6 and J is TRBJ1-2; no definite D call. Trimming pared 0 bases from V and 7 bases from J, leaving 10 bases between. Germline CDR1 SGHDT, CDR2 YYEEEE. This CDR3 region has 13 residues. In DNA form, the CDR3 reads TGTGCCAGCAGCTTGGACTGGGTAGGTGGCTACACCTTC. Translated: CASSLDWVGGYTF. Combining the CDR3 with reference TRBV5-6 and TRBJ1-2 gives the whole variable domain DAGVTQSPTHLIKTRGQQVTLRCSPKSGHDTVSWYQQALGQGPQFIFQYYEEEERQRGNFPDRFSGHQFPNYSSELNVNALLLGDSALYLCASSLDWVGGYTFGSGTRLTVV.

This chain joins TRBV28 and TRBJ2-7, with D hard to call. The CDR3 sequence is 12 residues long. CDR1 is MDHEN and CDR2 is SYDVKM in the germline V gene. V was pared by 5 bases and J by 5 bases, with 10 bases between. CDR3 coding DNA: TGTGCCAGCAGTCGAACCCCCAACGAGCAGTACTTC. Translation gives CASSRTPNEQYF. The variable domain in full, with the rest retrieved from reference TRBV28 and TRBJ2-7, is DVKVTQSSRYLVKRTGEKVFLECVQDMDHENMFWYRQDPGLGLRLIYFSYDVKMKEKGDIPEGYSVSREKKERFSLILESASTNQTSMYLCASSRTPNEQYFGPGTRLTVT.

The chain uses TRBV6-6 and TRBJ1-3; 9 bases are shared with TRBD1. The germline gives CDR1 MNHNY, CDR2 SVGAGI (reference sequence). The CDR3 is 13 amino acids. Germline trimming cut 7 bases from V and 9 bases from J; bases unmatched to any gene: 7. The CDR3 DNA is TGTGCCAGCACCGGACAGGGGCCGAGCACCATATATTTT. It encodes CASTGQGPSTIYF.

This chain links TRBV18 with TRBJ2-3, with 10 bases fitting TRBD1. Unmatched junction bases numbered 0, after V lost 3 bases and J lost 3 bases. The germline gives CDR1 KGHSH, CDR2 LQKENI. This CDR3 contains 14 residues. CDR3 sequence (DNA): TGTGCCAGCTCACCGGGACAGGGGACAGATACGCAGTATTTT. Its translation is CASSPGQGTDTQYF. Combining the CDR3 with reference TRBV18 and TRBJ2-3 gives the whole variable domain NAGVMQNPRHLVRRRGQEARLRCSPMKGHSHVYWYRQLPEEGLKFMVYLQKENIIDESGMPKERFSAEFPKEGPSILRIQQVVRGDSAAYFCASSPGQGTDTQYFGPGTRLTVL.

The gene calls are TRBV6-1 and TRBJ2-1, with 9 bases fitting TRBD2. Germline V gene sequence: CDR1 MNHNS, CDR2 SASEGT. The CDR3 runs 15 residues. V trimming: 5 bases; J trimming: 0 bases; junction bases outside the gene matches: 2. The CDR3 loop reads CASSWTSASYNEQFF. CDR3 nucleotide sequence: TGTGCCAGCAGTTGGACTAGCGCCTCCTACAATGAGCAGTTCTTC.

The genes are TRBV18 and TRBJ2-7; maybe TRBD1 (5 bases). V lost 2 bases to trimming and J lost 3 bases, with 8 bases between them. The CDR3 extends over 13 amino acids. Germline CDR1 reads KGHSH; CDR2 reads LQKENI. CDR3 residues: CASSPRTYYEQYF. The CDR3 region has the DNA TGTGCCAGCTCACCAAGGACATACTACGAGCAGTACTTC.

CDR3 region: CASSLTVQPQHF. The DNA of the CDR3 is TGTGCCAGCAGTTTAACCGTCCAGCCCCAGCATTTT. The chain links TRBV28 to TRBJ1-5; D unclear. Germline V gene data show CDR1 as MDHEN and CDR2 as SYDVKM. The CDR3 has 12 residues. V lost 2 bases, J lost 7 bases, and 6 bases lay in between. Using reference TRBV28 and TRBJ1-5 for the parts outside the CDR3, the full variable domain is DVKVTQSSRYLVKRTGEKVFLECVQDMDHENMFWYRQDPGLGLRLIYFSYDVKMKEKGDIPEGYSVSREKKERFSLILESASTNQTSMYLCASSLTVQPQHFGDGTRLSIL.

The chain combines TRBV7-2 with TRBJ1-2, with TRBD1 as a possible D gene (5 bases). The CDR3 runs to 16 residues. V was trimmed by 2 bases and J by 4 bases, leaving 17 bases between them. From germline, CDR1 is SGHTA and CDR2 FQGNSA. CDR3 sequence (DNA): TGTGCCAGCAGCTTAAGACAGCTAGGGGTGACCTATGGCTACACCTTC. Protein: CASSLRQLGVTYGYTF.

This chain connects TRBV18 to TRBJ1-6; D remains unclear. Between the trimmed V and J ends, which lost 0 bases and 7 bases, there was a span of 7 bases. The CDR3 totals 14 residues. Germline values: CDR1 KGHSH, CDR2 LQKENI. As DNA, the CDR3 is TGTGCCAGCTCACCACCGACCCGCAATTCACCCCTCCACTTT. This encodes CASSPPTRNSPLHF.

The chain recombines TRBV4-3 with TRBJ1-6, with a tentative D call TRBD1 (6 bases). Germline V gene data show CDR1 as LGHNA and CDR2 as YSLEER. The CDR3 has 15 residues. Trimming removed 1 base from V and 10 bases from J, with 14 bases in between. As DNA, the CDR3 is TGCGCCAGCAGCCAAGGGGGCGGGGGCAACTCACCCCTCCACTTT. Amino acids: CASSQGGGGNSPLHF.

The gene calls are TRBV28 and TRBJ1-2; 7 bases line up with TRBD1. CDR3 length: 13 amino acids. Trimming cost V 5 bases and J 8 bases; bases outside gene matches: 8. Germline V gives CDR1 MDHEN, CDR2 SYDVKM. The chain's CDR3 is CASSPRQGEGYTF. The CDR3 coding sequence is TGTGCCAGCAGTCCCCGACAGGGAGAGGGCTACACCTTC.

This chain joins TRBV7-9 and TRBJ1-1; tentatively, D is TRBD1 (6 bases). Trimming cost V 3 bases and J 7 bases, with 9 bases left between them. Germline V gene lookup returns CDR1 SEHNR and CDR2 FQNEAQ (reference sequence). The CDR3 has 12 amino acids. The CDR3 nucleotides read TGTGCCAGCAGCTTCACAGGGATTGAAGCTTTCTTT. It yields the protein CASSFTGIEAFF.